This is a list of T cell receptor beta chains from one sample in a study of T cell responses to AZD1222 COVID-19 vaccine. TCRdb keeps only in-frame clones here, not all; method: immunoSEQ multiplex PCR. The table records 150,000 to 200,000 clones, roughly 87% of them present only once. The sequenced sample was peripheral blood, obtained on day 0 of AZD1222 vaccination. These receptors all come from an adult in good health. Each CDR3 is given with its conserved first and last residue. D genes are given only for firm matches. Some rows have no size entry. The others give once, few or many, or a class for an expanded clone.

j_gene: TRBJ1-2
d_gene: NA
abundance: NA
len: 15
v_gene: TRBV3-1/TRBV3-2
CDR3nt: TGTGCCAGCAGCCGCGACAGTTACAACGGCTATGGCTACACCTTC
CDR3aa: CASSRDSYNGYGYTF

j_gene: TRBJ1-1
d_gene: NA
abundance: once
len: 17
v_gene: TRBV30
CDR3nt: TGTGCCTGGAGTGTAGCGAGGGCAATACCAGGAGTCACTGAAGCTTTCTTT
CDR3aa: CAWSVARAIPGVTEAFF

j_gene: TRBJ1-2
d_gene: NA
abundance: NA
len: 14
v_gene: TRBV5-1
CDR3nt: TGCGCCAGCAGCTTGAAAGGGGACCTCTATGGCTACACCTTC
CDR3aa: CASSLKGDLYGYTF

j_gene: TRBJ2-7
d_gene: NA
abundance: NA
len: 15
v_gene: TRBV6-5
CDR3nt: TGTGCCAGCACCCCCCTGGTCGGCAGTACCTACGAGCAGTACTTC
CDR3aa: CASTPLVGSTYEQYF

j_gene: TRBJ1-2
d_gene: TRBD1
abundance: NA
len: 14
v_gene: TRBV28
CDR3nt: TGTGCCAGCAGCCAGCAGGGGGCCTACTATGGCTACACCTTC
CDR3aa: CASSQQGAYYGYTF

j_gene: TRBJ2-5
d_gene: NA
abundance: NA
len: 14
v_gene: TRBV7-2
CDR3nt: TGTGCCAGCACTCCGGCCCGGATCCAAGAGACCCAGTACTTC
CDR3aa: CASTPARIQETQYF

j_gene: TRBJ2-7
d_gene: TRBD2
abundance: NA
len: 17
v_gene: TRBV7-4
CDR3nt: TGTGCCAGCAGCAACGGGACTAGCGGGAGGGCCCCCTACGAGCAGTACTTC
CDR3aa: CASSNGTSGRAPYEQYF

j_gene: TRBJ1-1
d_gene: NA
abundance: NA
len: 13
v_gene: TRBV18
CDR3nt: TGTGCCAGCTCATCACTAACGAACACTGAAGCTTTCTTT
CDR3aa: CASSSLTNTEAFF

j_gene: TRBJ2-5
d_gene: TRBD1
abundance: NA
len: 14
v_gene: TRBV19
CDR3nt: TGTGCCAGTACCGCCGGGACAGGGGAAGAGACCCAGTACTTC
CDR3aa: CASTAGTGEETQYF

j_gene: TRBJ1-1
d_gene: NA
abundance: NA
len: 15
v_gene: TRBV27
CDR3nt: TGTGCCAGCAGTTTACGGGAAGATACTAACACTGAAGCTTTCTTT
CDR3aa: CASSLREDTNTEAFF

j_gene: TRBJ2-7
d_gene: NA
abundance: NA
len: 12
v_gene: TRBV3-1/TRBV3-2
CDR3nt: TGTGCCAGCAGCCGACAGGCCTACGAGCAGTACTTC
CDR3aa: CASSRQAYEQYF

j_gene: TRBJ1-3
d_gene: NA
abundance: once
len: 13
v_gene: TRBV30
CDR3nt: TGTGCCTGGGGAACAGGGACTGGAAACACCATATATTTT
CDR3aa: CAWGTGTGNTIYF

j_gene: TRBJ2-5
d_gene: NA
abundance: NA
len: 15
v_gene: TRBV7-2
CDR3nt: TGTGCCAGCAGCTTAGCTTTAGGTTTTCAAGAGACCCAGTACTTC
CDR3aa: CASSLALGFQETQYF

j_gene: TRBJ2-1
d_gene: NA
abundance: NA
len: 13
v_gene: TRBV28
CDR3nt: TGTGCCAGCAGAATTCAGGGTTTCGATGAGCAGTTCTTC
CDR3aa: CASRIQGFDEQFF

j_gene: TRBJ2-7
d_gene: NA
abundance: NA
len: 12
v_gene: TRBV12-3/TRBV12-4
CDR3nt: TGTGCCAGCAGTTCCGGGGTAGACGAGCAGTACTTC
CDR3aa: CASSSGVDEQYF

j_gene: TRBJ2-1
d_gene: NA
abundance: once
len: 17
v_gene: TRBV24-1
CDR3nt: TGTGCCACCAGTGCCACAGGACGTCGGAGGGTTCGGGGTGAGCAGTTCTTC
CDR3aa: CATSATGRRRVRGEQFF

j_gene: TRBJ1-5
d_gene: NA
abundance: NA
len: 17
v_gene: TRBV18
CDR3nt: TGTGCCAGCTCACCATTGGGCCTTGGGACCGGCAATCAGCCCCAGCATTTT
CDR3aa: CASSPLGLGTGNQPQHF

j_gene: TRBJ2-3
d_gene: TRBD1
abundance: NA
len: 15
v_gene: TRBV5-1
CDR3nt: TGCGCCAGCAGGAGGGACAGGGACATGGGGGATACGCAGTATTTT
CDR3aa: CASRRDRDMGDTQYF

j_gene: TRBJ2-5
d_gene: NA
abundance: NA
len: 15
v_gene: TRBV6-5
CDR3nt: TGTGCCAGCAGACCAACTCTAGGGGAGAGGGAGACCCAGTACTTC
CDR3aa: CASRPTLGERETQYF

j_gene: TRBJ1-1
d_gene: NA
abundance: NA
len: 13
v_gene: TRBV6-2/TRBV6-3
CDR3nt: TGTGCCAGCAGTAACGCCCGACAGAATGAAGCTTTCTTT
CDR3aa: CASSNARQNEAFF

j_gene: TRBJ1-2
d_gene: TRBD1
abundance: NA
len: 14
v_gene: TRBV28
CDR3nt: TGTGCCAGCAGTCCGGGGACAGCTAACTATGGCTACACCTTC
CDR3aa: CASSPGTANYGYTF

j_gene: TRBJ2-1
d_gene: TRBD2
abundance: once
len: 16
v_gene: TRBV10-1
CDR3nt: TGCGCCAGCAGTGAAAGTTTCAGCGGGGCCTACAATGAGCAGTTCTTC
CDR3aa: CASSESFSGAYNEQFF

j_gene: TRBJ2-5
d_gene: TRBD2
abundance: once
len: 14
v_gene: TRBV30
CDR3nt: TGTGCCTGGACCAGACTAGCGGTGCAAGAGACCCAGTACTTC
CDR3aa: CAWTRLAVQETQYF

j_gene: TRBJ2-1
d_gene: NA
abundance: NA
len: 14
v_gene: TRBV7-3
CDR3nt: TGTGCCAGCAGCTTAACGGGACCCGGGTATGAGCAGTTCTTC
CDR3aa: CASSLTGPGYEQFF

j_gene: TRBJ2-7
d_gene: TRBD1
abundance: NA
len: 14
v_gene: TRBV14
CDR3nt: TGTGCCAGCAGCCAAGAGCACAGGGGCTACGAGCAGTACTTC
CDR3aa: CASSQEHRGYEQYF

j_gene: TRBJ2-5
d_gene: TRBD2
abundance: NA
len: 15
v_gene: TRBV9
CDR3nt: TGTGCCAGCAGCGCCGGACTAGCGGGAATGGAGACCCAGTACTTC
CDR3aa: CASSAGLAGMETQYF

j_gene: TRBJ1-2
d_gene: NA
abundance: NA
len: 13
v_gene: TRBV28
CDR3nt: TGTGCCAGCAGTTTCGGGACCCCGTATGGCTACACCTTC
CDR3aa: CASSFGTPYGYTF

j_gene: TRBJ1-2
d_gene: TRBD1
abundance: NA
len: 18
v_gene: TRBV5-6
CDR3nt: TGTGCCAGCAGCTCCCCTCGGGACAGGGGGGTCTTCGGCTATGGCTACACCTTC
CDR3aa: CASSSPRDRGVFGYGYTF

j_gene: TRBJ1-1
d_gene: NA
abundance: NA
len: 12
v_gene: TRBV27
CDR3nt: TGTGCCAGCAGTTACGGGGGGACTGAAGCTTTCTTT
CDR3aa: CASSYGGTEAFF

j_gene: TRBJ1-2
d_gene: NA
abundance: NA
len: 14
v_gene: TRBV7-6
CDR3nt: TGTGCCAGCAGCCCGGGACCTCAGAACTATGGCTACACCTTC
CDR3aa: CASSPGPQNYGYTF

j_gene: TRBJ1-1
d_gene: NA
abundance: NA
len: 15
v_gene: TRBV7-8
CDR3nt: TGTGCCAGCAGCTTGACGGACAGCCCGAACACTGAAGCTTTCTTT
CDR3aa: CASSLTDSPNTEAFF

j_gene: TRBJ2-7
d_gene: NA
abundance: once
len: 13
v_gene: TRBV3-1/TRBV3-2
CDR3nt: TGTGCCAGCAGCCAAGCCTACCTCTACGAGCAGTACTTC
CDR3aa: CASSQAYLYEQYF

j_gene: TRBJ1-2
d_gene: TRBD1
abundance: NA
len: 16
v_gene: TRBV11-2
CDR3nt: TGTGCCAGCAGCTTAGGAGGACAGGGGATAGGCTATGGCTACACCTTC
CDR3aa: CASSLGGQGIGYGYTF

j_gene: TRBJ1-1
d_gene: NA
abundance: NA
len: 15
v_gene: TRBV11-3
CDR3nt: TGTGCCAGCAGCCCCTCCGGGACAACAAGCACTGAAGCTTTCTTT
CDR3aa: CASSPSGTTSTEAFF

j_gene: TRBJ1-1
d_gene: TRBD1
abundance: once
len: 14
v_gene: TRBV28
CDR3nt: TGTGCCAGCGAAGGACAGGGTGGTAGGACTGAAGCTTTCTTT
CDR3aa: CASEGQGGRTEAFF

j_gene: TRBJ1-2
d_gene: NA
abundance: NA
len: 12
v_gene: TRBV10-2
CDR3nt: TGCGCCAGCAGTCCAGACTACTATGGCTACACCTTC
CDR3aa: CASSPDYYGYTF

j_gene: TRBJ1-2
d_gene: NA
abundance: NA
len: 15
v_gene: TRBV19
CDR3nt: TGTGCCAGTAGTACTTCGGGGGGGGTCAGCTATGGCTACACCTTC
CDR3aa: CASSTSGGVSYGYTF

j_gene: TRBJ2-1
d_gene: NA
abundance: NA
len: 17
v_gene: TRBV19
CDR3nt: TGTGCCAGTAAGTCACGGGGAAGAGCTCCCTACCACAATGAGCAGTTCTTC
CDR3aa: CASKSRGRAPYHNEQFF

j_gene: TRBJ1-1
d_gene: NA
abundance: NA
len: 15
v_gene: TRBV7-6
CDR3nt: TGTGCCAGCAGCTCCCGGGGGGCTCGTGGCACTGAAGCTTTCTTT
CDR3aa: CASSSRGARGTEAFF

j_gene: TRBJ1-4
d_gene: NA
abundance: NA
len: 14
v_gene: TRBV25-1
CDR3nt: TGTGCCAGCAGTCCCGGAGGGGGTCCGGAAAAACTGTTTTTT
CDR3aa: CASSPGGGPEKLFF

j_gene: TRBJ1-2
d_gene: NA
abundance: NA
len: 16
v_gene: TRBV5-1
CDR3nt: TGCGCCAGCAGCTTGGGGGGCACAGTAAGGGCCGGTGGCTACACCTTC
CDR3aa: CASSLGGTVRAGGYTF

j_gene: TRBJ2-1
d_gene: NA
abundance: NA
len: 15
v_gene: TRBV7-9
CDR3nt: TGTGCCAGCAGCTTCACTAGTGTCTCCTACAATGAGCAGTTCTTC
CDR3aa: CASSFTSVSYNEQFF

j_gene: TRBJ1-2
d_gene: NA
abundance: few
len: 16
v_gene: TRBV6-5
CDR3nt: TGTGCCAGCAGTTACAGGACAACCCCAACTAACTATGGCTACACCTTC
CDR3aa: CASSYRTTPTNYGYTF

j_gene: TRBJ1-2
d_gene: NA
abundance: NA
len: 12
v_gene: TRBV28
CDR3nt: TGTGCCAGCAGTGGGGACATTCGTGGCTACACCTTC
CDR3aa: CASSGDIRGYTF